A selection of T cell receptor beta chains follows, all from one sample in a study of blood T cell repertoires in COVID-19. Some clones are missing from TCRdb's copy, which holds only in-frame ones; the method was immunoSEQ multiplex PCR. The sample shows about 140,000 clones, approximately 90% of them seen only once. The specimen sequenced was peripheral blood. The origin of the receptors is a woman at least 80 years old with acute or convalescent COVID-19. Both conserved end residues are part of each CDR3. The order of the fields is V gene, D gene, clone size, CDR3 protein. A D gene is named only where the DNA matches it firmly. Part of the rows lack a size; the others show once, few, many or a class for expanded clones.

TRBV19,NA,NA,CASSVTGARGNQPQHF
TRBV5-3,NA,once,CARSPLFGGGQNHYNSPLHF
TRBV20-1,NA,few,CSASVAGGNTIYF
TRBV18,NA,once,CASSPREDYGYTF
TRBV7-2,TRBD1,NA,CASSKQRTGGSTEAFF
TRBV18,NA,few,CASSTAWARTEAFF
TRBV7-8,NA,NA,CASSLAGLVAYNEQFF
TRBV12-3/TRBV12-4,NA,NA,CASRYRGTGELFF
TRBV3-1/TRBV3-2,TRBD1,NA,CASSQTGTGGVGGGYTF
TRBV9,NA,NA,CASSVAYVESTDTQYF
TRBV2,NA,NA,CASSLRGADTEAFF
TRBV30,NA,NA,CAWSVRDTYQPQHF
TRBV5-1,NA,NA,CASSRLGGSTEAFF
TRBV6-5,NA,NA,CASSLSGFKNEKLFF
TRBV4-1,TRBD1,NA,CASSQDSGTGSYEQYF
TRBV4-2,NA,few,CASSQATGRGNTIYF
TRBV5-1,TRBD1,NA,CASSQDRGENGYTF
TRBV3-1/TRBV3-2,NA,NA,CASSPSGLRSPLHF
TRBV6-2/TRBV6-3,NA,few,CASSYRGGPDTQYF
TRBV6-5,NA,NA,CASRSDRWSNQPQHF
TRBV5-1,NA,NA,CASSLDVTGPYGYTF
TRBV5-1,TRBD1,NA,CASSLQGVDTGELFF
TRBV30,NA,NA,CACDSDYGYTF
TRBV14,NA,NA,CASSQPSRETQYF
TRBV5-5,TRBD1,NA,CASSLGDRDYNSPLHF
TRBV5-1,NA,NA,CASSPRGGLGVSNSPLHF
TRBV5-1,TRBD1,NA,CASSSTGDSNQPQHF
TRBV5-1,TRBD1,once,CASSPQPTGVGEKLFF
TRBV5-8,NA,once,CASSLATSTSWNTGELFF
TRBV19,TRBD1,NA,CASSINTGTVLPPLHF
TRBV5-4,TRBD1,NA,CASSLGDRAVYGYTF